This TCR beta chain was observed in a study of T cells expressing NK-cell markers. Whole-study context: According to the study, TCR beta repertoires originated from sorted CD3+CD56+NKG2C+, CD3+CD56+NKG2C- and CD3+CD56-NKG2C+ T cells.

Study-level results: Top CD8+ clonotypes included the dominant CD3+CD56+NKG2C+ clonotypes in roughly 6 donors. There were several donors in whom these clonotypes also led the CD3+CD56-NKG2C+ fraction.

Production of TCR beta cDNA relied on 5'RACE template switching with UMIs. TCRdb reanalyzed the 5' RACE reads, giving one entry per CDR3 protein sequence and no DNA. Here the sample table reports about 460,000 distinct CDR3 sequences. With regard to this clonotype: No antigen is known for it.

The receptor's source is a woman aged 45-59 years in good health. Sequenced: blood T cells: a sorted CD56 or NKG2C T cell subset, CD4+ or CD8+ T cells, or bulk PBMC T cells (not recorded which).

This CDR3 reads CASSQGGSESEKLFF. The V and J genes are TRBV3-1 and TRBJ1-4. Germline CDR1 reads LGHDT; CDR2 reads YNNKEL (reference sequence). This CDR3 has 15 residues.